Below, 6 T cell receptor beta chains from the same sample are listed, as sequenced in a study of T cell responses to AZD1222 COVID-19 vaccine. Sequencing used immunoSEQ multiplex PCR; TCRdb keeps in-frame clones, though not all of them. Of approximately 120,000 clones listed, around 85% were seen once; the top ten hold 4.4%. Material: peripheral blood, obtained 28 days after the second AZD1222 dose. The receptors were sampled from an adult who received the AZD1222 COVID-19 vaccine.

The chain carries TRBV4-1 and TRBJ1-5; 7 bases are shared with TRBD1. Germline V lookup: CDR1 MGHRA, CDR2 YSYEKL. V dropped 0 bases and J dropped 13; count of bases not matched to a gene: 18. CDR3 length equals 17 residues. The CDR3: CASSQELGDSFNQRQHF. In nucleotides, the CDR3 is TGCGCCAGCAGCCAAGAATTGGGGGACAGCTTCAATCAGCGGCAGCATTTT.

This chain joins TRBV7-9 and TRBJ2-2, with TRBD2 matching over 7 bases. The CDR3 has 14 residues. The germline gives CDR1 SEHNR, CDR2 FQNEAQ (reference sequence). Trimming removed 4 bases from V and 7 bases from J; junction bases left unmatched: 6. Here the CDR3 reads CASSSLPGGGELFF. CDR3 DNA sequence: TGTGCCAGCAGCTCACTCCCGGGGGGCGGGGAGCTGTTTTTT. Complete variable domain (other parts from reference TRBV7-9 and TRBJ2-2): DTGVSQNPRHKITKRGQNVTFRCDPISEHNRLYWYRQTLGQGPEFLTYFQNEAQLEKSRLLSDRFSAERPKGSFSTLEIQRTEQGDSAMYLCASSSLPGGGELFFGEGSRLTVL.

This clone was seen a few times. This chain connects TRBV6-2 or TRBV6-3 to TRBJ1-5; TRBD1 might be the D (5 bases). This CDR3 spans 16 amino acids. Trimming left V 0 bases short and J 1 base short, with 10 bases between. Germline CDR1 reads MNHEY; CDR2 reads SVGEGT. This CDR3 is CASSYSGALSNQPQHF. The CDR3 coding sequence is TGTGCCAGCAGTTACTCCGGGGCTCTAAGCAATCAGCCCCAGCATTTT.

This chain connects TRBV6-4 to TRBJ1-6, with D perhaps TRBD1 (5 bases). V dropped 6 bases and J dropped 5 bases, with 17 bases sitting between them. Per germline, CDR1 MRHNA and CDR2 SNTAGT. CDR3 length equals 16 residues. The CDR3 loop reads CASRIPLGGDNSPLHF. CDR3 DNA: TGTGCCAGCAGGATCCCTCTTGGAGGGGATAATTCACCCCTCCACTTT.

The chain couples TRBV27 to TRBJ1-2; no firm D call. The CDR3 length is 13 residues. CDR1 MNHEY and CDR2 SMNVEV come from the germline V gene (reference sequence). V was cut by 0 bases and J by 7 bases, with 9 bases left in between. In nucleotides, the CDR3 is TGTGCCAGCAGTTTATCGGGAGCTCCTGGCTACACCTTC. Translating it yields CASSLSGAPGYTF.

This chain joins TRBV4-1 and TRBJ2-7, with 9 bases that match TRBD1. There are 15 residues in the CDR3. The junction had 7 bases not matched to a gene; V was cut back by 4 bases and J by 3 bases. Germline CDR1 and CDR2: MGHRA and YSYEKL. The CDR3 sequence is CASSPAGTGIYEQYF. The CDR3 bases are TGCGCCAGCAGCCCCGCCGGGACAGGGATCTACGAGCAGTACTTC.